Listed here are 25 T cell receptor beta chains from one sample, sequenced in a study of human T cells and chemical hapten exposure. TCRdb redid the calling of the RACE reads with MiXCR, one entry per CDR3 protein. The table lists 80,000 to 95,000 distinct CDR3 sequences, 9.5% to 12% of them singletons. The time point: patch test 1, 2 weeks after DPC sensitization. Treatment given: therapeutic diphenylcyclopropenone sensitization with weekly scalp DPC. The sample here was whole blood, taken in connection with sensitization to the hapten diphenylcyclopropenone (DPC). All receptors derive from a woman between 45 and 65 years old with alopecia areata. Some clones in this sample may be carry-over from other donors' samples.

In its sample, this clonotype was seen many times. The V gene is TRBV6-2 or TRBV6-3, the J gene TRBJ1-1; TRBD1 aligns across 7 bases. CDR3 length equals 12 residues. Germline trimming cut 4 bases from V and 7 bases from J; bases unmatched to any gene: 3. In germline, CDR1 is MNHEY, CDR2 SVGEGT. CDR3: CASSSRTGEAFF. CDR3 nucleotide sequence: TGTGCCAGCAGTTCCAGGACAGGTGAAGCTTTCTTT.

This clonotype was seen a few times. This chain joins TRBV7-8 and TRBJ2-5; D call uncertain. V lost 5 bases, J lost 5 bases, and 12 bases lay in between. The CDR3 covers 13 residues. CDR1 is SGHVS and CDR2 is FQNEAQ in the germline V gene. In DNA, the CDR3 is TGTGCCAGCAGCCCACGACTCGGGGAGACCCAGTACTTC. Translation: CASSPRLGETQYF.

The sample holds a few counts of this clonotype. The rearrangement links TRBV7-9 to TRBJ2-7; 10 positions match TRBD1. Germline V lookup: CDR1 SEHNR, CDR2 FQNEAQ (reference sequence). V dropped 6 bases and J dropped 5; count of bases not matched to a gene: 7. This CDR3 has 14 amino acids. CDR3 sequence reads: CASSRQGATNEQYF. DNA for the CDR3: TGTGCCAGCAGTAGACAGGGGGCGACTAACGAGCAGTACTTC.

This clonotype was counted many times. V gene TRBV27 combines with J gene TRBJ1-4; D unclear. Trimming pared 6 bases from V and 0 bases from J, leaving 2 bases between. Germline CDR1 MNHEY, CDR2 SMNVEV (reference sequence). The length of the CDR3 is 12 residues. This chain's CDR3 is CASRTTNEKLFF. The CDR3 bases are TGTGCCAGCAGGACAACTAATGAAAAACTGTTTTTT. The whole variable domain, filled in from reference TRBV27 and TRBJ1-4, reads EAQVTQNPRYLITVTGKKLTVTCSQNMNHEYMSWYRQDPGLGLRQIYYSMNVEVTDKGDVPEGYKVSRKEKRNFPLILESPSPNQTSLYFCASRTTNEKLFFGSGTQLSVL.

V is TRBV20-1 and J is TRBJ2-7; 10 bases are a match to TRBD1. Germline V CDR1 and CDR2: DFQATT, SNEGSKA (reference sequence). The CDR3 length is 12 residues. Here the CDR3 DNA reads TGCAGACCCGGGACAGGGGCCTACGAGCAGTACTTC. As protein: CRPGTGAYEQYF.

This clonotype showed up just a few times. The chain combines TRBV20-1 with TRBJ1-1; D might be TRBD1 (5 bases). V lost 2 bases to trimming and J lost 5 bases, with 15 bases between them. This CDR3 is 14 amino acids long. Germline values: CDR1 DFQATT, CDR2 SNEGSKA (reference sequence). The CDR3 protein is CSARPGSSGTEAFF. The CDR3 bases are TGCAGTGCTAGACCCGGGTCTTCAGGGACTGAAGCTTTCTTT.

This chain joins TRBV2 and TRBJ2-3; 9 nucleotides agree with TRBD2. CDR3 size: 16 residues. CDR1 is SNHLY, CDR2 FYNNEI, per germline. The V gene end was trimmed by 2 bases and the J gene end by 2 bases; junction bases not matched to a gene: 5. The CDR3 nucleotides read TGTGCCAGCAGTGAATTAGGACTAGCGACCACAGATACGCAGTATTTT. It specifies CASSELGLATTDTQYF.

The chain combines TRBV27 with TRBJ2-7; 7 nucleotides align to TRBD1. Germline trimming cut 4 bases from V and 3 bases from J; bases unmatched to any gene: 9. Germline lookup yields CDR1 MNHEY and CDR2 SMNVEV (reference sequence). The CDR3 is 15 residues long. CDR3 residues: CASSSTRGRIYEQYF. The CDR3 DNA reads TGTGCCAGCAGTTCTACTAGGGGGCGAATCTACGAGCAGTACTTC.

At least ten counts were recorded for this clonotype. The DNA for the CDR3 is TGTGCCAGCAGCCGGGCCTCGTTTTCCCAGGGTGAAAAACTGTTTTTT. Its translation: CASSRASFSQGEKLFF. The chain carries TRBV11-2 and TRBJ1-4; D might be TRBD1 (5 bases). Germline V CDR1 and CDR2: SGHAT, FQNNGV. The V end was cut by 5 bases, the J end by 7 bases, with 20 bases between. The CDR3 has 16 residues.

Points on this clonotype: Since a much larger clone is just one base distant, this may be a read error. The chain is built from TRBV13 and TRBJ1-3, with a tentative D call TRBD1 (5 bases). Looked up from germline, CDR1 is PRHDT and CDR2 is FYEKMQ (reference sequence). The CDR3 has 16 residues. The CDR3 sequence is CANSQRRQRSGNTIYF. CDR3 sequence (DNA): TGTGCCAACAGCCAGAGACGACAGCGTTCTGGAAACACCATATATTTT.

In this sample, this clonotype turned up many times. The rearrangement links TRBV27 to TRBJ2-2; D call uncertain. Germline V gene lookup returns CDR1 MNHEY and CDR2 SMNVEV (reference sequence). V was clipped by 2 bases and J by 0 bases, with 10 bases between them. This CDR3 has 16 amino acids. CDR3 loop: CASSLRENANTGELFF. The CDR3 nucleotides read TGTGCCAGCAGTTTAAGGGAAAACGCGAACACCGGGGAGCTGTTTTTT.

The gene calls are TRBV5-1 and TRBJ2-3, with D possibly matching TRBD2 (6 bases). Trimming took 4 bases from V and 5 from J, leaving 14 bases between them. The CDR3 spans 14 residues. CDR1 is SGHRS and CDR2 is YFSETQ in the germline V gene. CDR3 sequence: CASSAGLGGDTQYF. Written as DNA, the CDR3 is TGCGCCAGCAGCGCGGGCCTGGGGGGAGATACGCAGTATTTT.

This clonotype was seen only a few times. V is TRBV28 and J is TRBJ2-7; 11 nucleotides agree with TRBD2. The CDR3 is 14 amino acids. Per the germline V gene, CDR1 is MDHEN and CDR2 is SYDVKM. V trimming: 3 bases; J trimming: 12 bases; junction bases outside the gene matches: 10. The CDR3 DNA reads as TGTGCCAGCAGTTTCCGCCCCGGGACTAGCGGATTGTACTTC. Protein product: CASSFRPGTSGLYF. Complete variable domain (other parts from reference TRBV28 and TRBJ2-7): DVKVTQSSRYLVKRTGEKVFLECVQDMDHENMFWYRQDPGLGLRLIYFSYDVKMKEKGDIPEGYSVSREKKERFSLILESASTNQTSMYLCASSFRPGTSGLYFGPGTRLTVT.

The genes are TRBV29-1 and TRBJ2-1, with D unclear. Per germline, CDR1 SQVTM and CDR2 ANQGSEA. CDR3 length: 14 residues. The V and J ends lost 7 bases and 0 bases respectively, with 13 bases between them. The CDR3 coding sequence is TGCAGCGCAATACTTAGAGGCTCCTACAATGAGCAGTTCTTC. It codes for CSAILRGSYNEQFF.

The chain combines TRBV3-1 with TRBJ2-1, with TRBD1 as a possible D gene (6 bases). V shed 4 bases and J shed 4 bases, with 20 bases lying between them. Germline V gene lookup returns CDR1 LGHDT and CDR2 YNNKEL (reference sequence). This CDR3 is built from 17 residues. CDR3 in DNA: TGTGCCAGCAGCCCCACCGTTACAGGGTTTTCGTACAATGAGCAGTTCTTC. The encoded protein is CASSPTVTGFSYNEQFF.

The chain has TRBV11-2 and TRBJ2-3; 10 nucleotides match TRBD2. After removal of 0 bases from V and 1 base from J, the junction contained 1 base not matched to a gene. Germline values: CDR1 SGHAT, CDR2 FQNNGV. The CDR3 spans 16 residues. The CDR3 loop reads CASSLDLAGGTDTQYF. The CDR3 region has the DNA TGTGCCAGCAGCTTAGATCTAGCGGGAGGCACAGATACGCAGTATTTT.

The chain combines TRBV7-8 with TRBJ2-7; TRBD2 aligns across 8 bases. V was clipped by 5 bases and J by 9 bases; unmatched bases: 9. The germline V gene has CDR1 SGHVS and CDR2 FQNEAQ. The CDR3 is made up of 13 amino acids. The CDR3, as DNA: TGTGCCAGCAGCCCCCCGCGGGAGGATTTGCAGTACTTC. Its translation: CASSPPREDLQYF.

V gene TRBV4-3 combines with J gene TRBJ1-1; 10 nucleotides align to TRBD1. V shed 4 bases and J 4 bases; nucleotides not matched to a gene: 12. This CDR3 has 17 amino acids. Germline assignment: CDR1 LGHNA and CDR2 YSLEER. The CDR3 DNA is TGCGCCAGCAGCCCCCAGGGTAGGGACAGGGGTGTCACTGAAGCTTTCTTT. Its protein is CASSPQGRDRGVTEAFF.

This chain uses TRBV9 with TRBJ1-3; D is uncertain. CDR1 SGDLS and CDR2 YYNGEE come from the germline V gene. V lost 0 bases to trimming and J lost 0 bases, with 16 bases between them. The CDR3 is 18 residues long. The CDR3 protein is CASSVGPFGPISGNTIYF. The CDR3 DNA follows: TGTGCCAGCAGCGTAGGCCCCTTCGGACCGATCTCTGGAAACACCATATATTTT.

The chain carries TRBV20-1 and TRBJ1-1; a possible D gene is TRBD1 (6 bases). CDR3 length: 11 amino acids. CDR1 DFQATT and CDR2 SNEGSKA come from the germline V gene (reference sequence). Trimming removed 8 bases from V and 5 bases from J, with 12 bases in between. CDR3 in amino acids: CSTGKGTEAFF. CDR3 bases: TGCAGTACAGGGAAGGGAACTGAAGCTTTCTTT.

The chain uses TRBV7-8 and TRBJ2-6; no firm D call. V was clipped by 8 bases and J by 0 bases, with 11 bases between them. CDR3 length: 15 residues. Germline V gives CDR1 SGHVS, CDR2 FQNEAQ. The CDR3 reads CASRRSGSGANVLTF. The CDR3 DNA reads as TGTGCCAGCCGCAGGAGTGGCTCTGGGGCCAACGTCCTGACTTTC.

This clonotype was recorded at least ten times. The chain employs TRBV29-1 and TRBJ2-7; tentative D call: TRBD1 (6 bases). Trimming cost V 2 bases and J 0 bases, with 11 bases left between them. CDR3 size: 14 residues. Germline lookup yields CDR1 SQVTM and CDR2 ANQGSEA. The CDR3 DNA is TGCAGCGTTGAATTGCCAGGGGACTCCTACGAGCAGTACTTC. Protein sequence: CSVELPGDSYEQYF.

The chain couples TRBV29-1 to TRBJ2-5; D uncertain. V was cut by 0 bases and J by 2 bases, with 4 bases left in between. The germline V gene encodes CDR1 SQVTM and CDR2 ANQGSEA. The CDR3 is 12 residues long. CDR3 DNA sequence: TGCAGCGTTGAAGAACAGCAAGAGACCCAGTACTTC. Translation gives CSVEEQQETQYF.

The chain uses TRBV3-1 and TRBJ2-2; D gene unclear. This CDR3 is 12 amino acids long. Germline loops: CDR1 LGHDT, CDR2 YNNKEL (reference sequence). V shed 4 bases and J shed 8 bases, with 8 bases lying between them. DNA of the CDR3: TGTGCCAGCAGCCGCGTCGCGGGGGAGCTGTTTTTT. It translates to CASSRVAGELFF.

This clonotype was detected only a few times. The DNA of the CDR3 is TGTGCCATCAGTGAGAAGGGTCCCTACGAGCAGTACTTC. Its protein is CAISEKGPYEQYF. The chain recombines TRBV10-3 with TRBJ2-7, with D unresolved. The CDR3 consists of 13 residues. Between the trimmed V and J ends, which lost 2 bases and 2 bases, there was a span of 7 bases. The germline V gene has CDR1 ENHRY and CDR2 SYGVKD.